This section outlines one T cell receptor (beta chain) sequence together with its context. What it recognizes is unknown. The sample is drawn from a study of cytomegalovirus exposure and HLA in healthy donors. Study observations and caveats: As confirmed in vitro, a few CMV-associated chains were specific for CMV antigens.

13 Jbeta primers and 60 Vbeta primers were used for the PCR. Sequencing was performed with immunoSEQ multiplex PCR; in TCRdb, only in-frame clones are kept and a portion is missing. The sample has around 140,000 clones, around 10% seen once. In germline, CDR1 is SGHRS, CDR2 YFSETQ. Trimming took off 5 bases at V and 3 bases at J, with 17 bases between the two ends. The length of the CDR3 is 15 residues. This chain joins TRBV5-1 and TRBJ1-1; a possible D gene is TRBD1 (6 bases). This sequence originates from a woman aged 35 to 49 in good health and CMV-seropositive. The sample taken for sequencing was PBMCs. The CDR3 DNA is TGCGCCAGCAGGTCGACGGGGGGCGGTCACACTGAAGCTTTCTTT. It codes for CASRSTGGGHTEAFF.